The 6 T cell receptor beta chains given below trace back to one sample, sequenced in a study of shared clonotypes between healthy human individuals. Assay: immunoSEQ multiplex PCR; the TCRdb copy retains only in-frame clones and omits some. This table holds 980,000 or so clones, less than 85% found once. Material for sequencing was memory CD4+ T cells sorted from blood. The subset: CD45RA-negative fraction. All receptors derive from a man aged 18-30 years in good health.

The rearrangement uses TRBV6-1 and TRBJ2-5; D not resolved. Germline CDR1 MNHNS, CDR2 SASEGT. The CDR3 has 17 amino acids. The V end lost 0 bases, the J end lost 5 bases, and 19 bases lay between the germline ends. The chain's CDR3 is CASSEAIRTAVGETQYF. In nucleotides, the CDR3 is TGTGCCAGCAGTGAAGCGATTCGGACCGCGGTCGGGGAGACCCAGTACTTC.

This chain links TRBV7-2 with TRBJ2-3, with 10 bases that match TRBD2. Germline values: CDR1 SGHTA, CDR2 FQGNSA. CDR3 length: 15 amino acids. The ends lost 5 bases at V and 4 bases at J; junction bases unmatched: 6. The CDR3, as DNA: TGTGCCAGCAGCCCGAGCGGGAGGGTCTCAGATACGCAGTATTTT. It is translated as CASSPSGRVSDTQYF.

This chain connects TRBV4-3 to TRBJ2-5; TRBD2 aligns across 12 bases. V trimming: 1 base; J trimming: 5 bases; junction bases outside the gene matches: 5. From germline, CDR1 is LGHNA and CDR2 YSLEER. This CDR3 contains 16 residues. The CDR3 coding sequence is TGCGCCAGCAGCCAAGCGCTAGCGGGAGGGGAGGAGACCCAGTACTTC. Translating it yields CASSQALAGGEETQYF.

The V call is TRBV10-3, the J call TRBJ2-5; 11 bases align to TRBD1. The length of the CDR3 is 14 residues. Germline trimming cut 5 bases from V and 5 bases from J; bases unmatched to any gene: 4. The germline CDR1 and CDR2 sequences are ENHRY and SYGVKD. This CDR3 reads CAISRTGGEETQYF. CDR3 coding DNA: TGTGCCATCAGTCGGACAGGGGGCGAGGAGACCCAGTACTTC.

This clone came up once. V and J are TRBV6-5 and TRBJ2-2; D unclear. CDR1 and CDR2 (germline): MNHEY, SVGAGI. The V gene lost 1 base and the J gene lost 6 bases, with 6 bases spanning the gap. The length of the CDR3 is 13 residues. As DNA, the CDR3 is TGTGCCAGCAGTTACTTGTCCCCCGGGGAGCTGTTTTTT. Protein: CASSYLSPGELFF.

This clone was counted between two and nine times. The chain combines TRBV7-8 with TRBJ1-1; D remains ambiguous. Trimming shortened V by 2 bases and J by 2 bases, and 9 bases separated the two germline ends. Germline V CDR1 and CDR2: SGHVS, FQNEAQ. The CDR3 has 14 residues. The CDR3 reads CASSLLLLNTEAFF. CDR3 nucleotide sequence: TGTGCCAGCAGCTTATTGCTCTTAAACACTGAAGCTTTCTTT.